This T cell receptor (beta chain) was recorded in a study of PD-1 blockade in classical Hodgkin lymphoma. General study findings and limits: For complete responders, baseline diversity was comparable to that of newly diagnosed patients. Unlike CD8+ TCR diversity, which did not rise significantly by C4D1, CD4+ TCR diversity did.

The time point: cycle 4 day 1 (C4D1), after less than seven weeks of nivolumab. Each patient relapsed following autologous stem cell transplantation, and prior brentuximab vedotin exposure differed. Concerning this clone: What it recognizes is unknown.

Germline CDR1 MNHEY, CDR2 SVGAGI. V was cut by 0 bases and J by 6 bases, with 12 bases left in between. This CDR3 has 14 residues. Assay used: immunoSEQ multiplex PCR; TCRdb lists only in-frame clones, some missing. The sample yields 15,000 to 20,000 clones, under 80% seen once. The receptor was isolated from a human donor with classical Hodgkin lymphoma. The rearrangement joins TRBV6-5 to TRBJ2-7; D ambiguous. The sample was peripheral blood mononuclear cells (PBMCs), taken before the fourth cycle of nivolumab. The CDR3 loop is CASSYSTVVSEQYV. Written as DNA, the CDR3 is TGTGCCAGCAGTTACTCAACGGTGGTGAGCGAGCAGTACGTC.